This TCR beta chain was profiled in a study of blood T cell repertoires in COVID-19. About the study: Samples taken during acute and convalescent COVID-19 were collected in the United States, Italy and Spain.

CDR1 is MNHEY, CDR2 SVGAGI, per germline. This CDR3 is built from 14 residues. With 7 bases clipped from V and 5 bases from J, the junction kept 8 bases outside the gene matches. Assay used: immunoSEQ multiplex PCR; TCRdb lists only in-frame clones, some missing. The sample holds 60,000 to 65,000 clones, approximately 79% seen once. The receptor's source is a woman older than 75 with active or convalescent COVID-19. Sequenced material: peripheral blood. The V gene is TRBV6-5, the J gene TRBJ1-1; 9 bases are shared with TRBD1. CDR3 coding DNA: TGTGCCAGCATCAAGGACAGGGGCCGTACTGAAGCTTTCTTT. Its protein product is CASIKDRGRTEAFF.